The clone carrying this T cell receptor (beta chain) was detected a few times. Its antigen is unknown. The sample originates from a study of Graves' ophthalmopathy and Graves' hyperthyroidism. The overall study: Calling hyperthyroidism stable required that no ophthalmopathy show up within 18 months of follow-up.

From RNA, the CDR3 regions of TCR beta chains were amplified and sequenced. First-round RT-PCR relied on HTBI primers, and a second-round multiplex PCR came next. TCRdb ran MiXCR on the multiplex PCR reads and lists one entry per CDR3 protein. The sample lists over a million distinct CDR3 sequences; around a third were seen once. Study-level points and caveats: Sensitivity of around 88% and specificity of less than 82% were achieved when a 13-signature model separated ophthalmopathy from stable hyperthyroidism. Among expanded thyroid clonotypes above 0.001 frequency, most also occurred in blood.

Germline-derived CDR1 and CDR2 are SGHTA and FQGNSA. Unmatched junction bases numbered 9, after V lost 1 base and J lost 4 bases. The CDR3 is 16 amino acids. This receptor was obtained from an adult man with Graves' hyperthyroidism. The gene calls are TRBV7-2 and TRBJ2-7; 8 bases map to TRBD2. Sequences were obtained from peripheral blood or thyroid tissue (not recorded which). In nucleotides, the CDR3 is TGTGCCAGCAGCTTAGACCGCGGAAGCGGGGGTTACGAGCAGTACTTC. It codes for CASSLDRGSGGYEQYF.